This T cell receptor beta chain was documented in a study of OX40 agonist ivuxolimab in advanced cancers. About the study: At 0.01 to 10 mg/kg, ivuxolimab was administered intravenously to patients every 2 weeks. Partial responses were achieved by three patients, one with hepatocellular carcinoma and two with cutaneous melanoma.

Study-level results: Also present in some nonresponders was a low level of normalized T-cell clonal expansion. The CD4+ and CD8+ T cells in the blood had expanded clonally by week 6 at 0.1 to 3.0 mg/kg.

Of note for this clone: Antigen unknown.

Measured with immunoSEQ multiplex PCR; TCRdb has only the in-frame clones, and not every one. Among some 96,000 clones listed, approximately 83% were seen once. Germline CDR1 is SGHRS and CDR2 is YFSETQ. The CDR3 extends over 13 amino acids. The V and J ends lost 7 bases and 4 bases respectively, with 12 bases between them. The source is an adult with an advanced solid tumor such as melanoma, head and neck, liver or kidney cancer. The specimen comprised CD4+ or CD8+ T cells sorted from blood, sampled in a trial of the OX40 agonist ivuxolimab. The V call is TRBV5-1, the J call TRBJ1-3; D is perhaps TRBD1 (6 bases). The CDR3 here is CASREGTGNTIYF. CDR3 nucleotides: TGCGCCAGCCGGGAGGGGACAGGAAACACCATATATTTT.